This section outlines one TCR beta chain sequence together with its context. The sample originates from a study of blood T cell repertoires in COVID-19. Background on the study: Samples representing acute and convalescent COVID-19 were sourced from the United States, Italy and Spain.

Trimming removed 3 bases at V and 1 base at J, with 11 bases between. Germline V gene lookup returns CDR1 LNHDA and CDR2 SQIVND (reference sequence). The CDR3 is 15 residues long. Profiled with immunoSEQ multiplex PCR; TCRdb holds only in-frame clones, not every one. The repertoire holds tens of thousands of clones, with roughly 74% as singletons. This chain uses TRBV19 with TRBJ2-3, with D perhaps matching TRBD1 (5 bases). Sequenced input: peripheral blood. This TCR came from a human donor in a cohort sampled during active COVID-19. CDR3 sequence: CASSMEGARTDTQYF. The CDR3 coding sequence is TGTGCCAGTAGTATGGAAGGGGCTCGCACAGATACGCAGTATTTT. The entire variable domain, with the rest obtained from reference TRBV19 and TRBJ2-3, is as follows: DGGITQSPKYLFRKEGQNVTLSCEQNLNHDAMYWYRQDPGQGLRLIYYSQIVNDFQKGDIAEGYSVSREKKESFPLTVTSAQKNPTAFYLCASSMEGARTDTQYFGPGTRLTVL.